One sample yielded the 18 T cell receptor beta chains listed below, sequenced in a study of Ad26.COV2.S vaccination and SARS-CoV-2 variants. Treatment indicated: 15 to 20 received Ad26.COV2.S at low or high dose, single or two shots; roughly five received placebo; per-sample allocation not given. Day 63 after the first injection of vaccine or placebo was the sampling time. The assay was immunoSEQ multiplex PCR, and TCRdb's table has in-frame clones only and misses some. The sample includes around 450,000 clones, approximately 92% seen only once; the top ten take 12%. The sequencing here drew on peripheral blood, taken in a trial of Ad26.COV2.S vaccine versus placebo. The receptors come from a person between 18 and 59 years old who received the Ad26.COV2.S COVID-19 vaccine or a placebo.

V and J are TRBV6-6 and TRBJ2-5, with 10 bases that match TRBD1. CDR1 and CDR2 (germline): MNHNY, SVGAGI (reference sequence). The CDR3 covers 15 residues. J gave up 1 base and V 5 bases, and 4 bases lay outside the gene matches. The CDR3 is CASSPGQGPQETQYF. The CDR3, as DNA: TGTGCCAGCAGTCCGGGACAGGGGCCCCAAGAGACCCAGTACTTC.

This clone came up once. CDR3 in amino acids: CASSSLGTGLNNSPLHF. DNA of the CDR3: TGTGCCAGCAGTTCGCTCGGGACAGGGTTGAATAATTCACCCCTCCACTTT. The chain joins TRBV27 to TRBJ1-6, with 9 bases fitting TRBD1. Losses at the gene ends were 4 bases for V and 5 bases for J; bases not matched to a gene: 9. Germline loops: CDR1 MNHEY, CDR2 SMNVEV (reference sequence). This CDR3 comprises 17 residues.

The rearrangement links TRBV5-1 to TRBJ2-5; 12 bases are shared with TRBD2. V lost 1 base and J lost 3; bases outside the gene matches: 1. The CDR3 runs 15 residues. Looked up from germline, CDR1 is SGHRS and CDR2 is YFSETQ. DNA of the CDR3: TGCGCCAGCAGCTTGCGACTAGCGGGAGAAGAGACCCAGTACTTC. Its protein product is CASSLRLAGEETQYF. The full variable domain, with the rest looked up from reference TRBV5-1 and TRBJ2-5, is KAGVTQTPRYLIKTRGQQVTLSCSPISGHRSVSWYQQTPGQGLQFLFEYFSETQRNKGNFPGRFSGRQFSNSRSEMNVSTLELGDSALYLCASSLRLAGEETQYFGPGTRLLVL.

The chain joins TRBV14 to TRBJ2-7, with D perhaps matching TRBD1 (5 bases). Trimming left V 7 bases short and J 2 bases short, with 12 bases between. CDR3 size: 13 residues. Germline V lookup: CDR1 SGHDN, CDR2 FVKESK. CDR3 protein: CASKSGKTYEQYF. The CDR3 DNA is TGTGCCAGCAAATCAGGGAAAACCTACGAGCAGTACTTC.

V is TRBV27 and J is TRBJ2-6; 12 bases map to TRBD2. The CDR3 spans 19 residues. Germline lookup yields CDR1 MNHEY and CDR2 SMNVEV (reference sequence). J gave up 3 bases and V 5 bases, and 11 bases lay outside the gene matches. CDR3 DNA: TGTGCCAGCAGTCCTTACAGGACTAGCGGGAAAGGTGGGGCCAACGTCCTGACTTTC. Translation: CASSPYRTSGKGGANVLTF.

This chain uses TRBV19 with TRBJ2-7, with D perhaps given as TRBD1 or TRBD2 (5 bases each). Germline V lookup: CDR1 LNHDA, CDR2 SQIVND (reference sequence). V was pared by 4 bases and J by 6 bases, with 13 bases between. The CDR3 loop spans 13 amino acids. The CDR3 sequence: CASSRGSGREQYF. Written as DNA, the CDR3 is TGTGCCAGTAGTAGGGGCTCGGGGCGCGAGCAGTACTTC.

V gene TRBV19 combines with J gene TRBJ2-2; 9 positions match TRBD1. The germline CDR1 and CDR2 sequences are LNHDA and SQIVND (reference sequence). The CDR3 runs to 15 residues. Trimming took 3 bases from V and 9 from J; bases not matched to a gene: 8. The CDR3 DNA follows: TGTGCCAGTAGTATTGGGGACAGGGTGGAGAGGGAGCTGTTTTTT. Amino acid sequence: CASSIGDRVERELFF.

The DNA of the CDR3 is TGCGCCAGCAGCTTGAAGGGACAGGGGAGCACTGAAGCTTTCTTT. This codes for CASSLKGQGSTEAFF. V usage is TRBV5-1 and J usage is TRBJ1-1; 10 bases are a match to TRBD1. After removal of 1 base from V and 4 bases from J, the junction contained 4 bases not matched to a gene. The CDR3 length is 15 residues. The germline V gene encodes CDR1 SGHRS and CDR2 YFSETQ.

V gene TRBV10-3 combines with J gene TRBJ2-6; D perhaps matches TRBD1 (6 bases). CDR1 ENHRY and CDR2 SYGVKD come from the germline V gene. The CDR3 sequence is 15 residues long. Deletions cut 5 bases from V and 0 bases from J, with 8 bases between. The CDR3 here is CAISTGSSGANVLTF. Written as DNA, the CDR3 is TGTGCCATCAGTACAGGGTCCTCTGGGGCCAACGTCCTGACTTTC.

This chain links TRBV9 with TRBJ2-1; a weak D match, TRBD2 (6 bases). The CDR3 has 15 residues. The germline V and J ends were trimmed by 3 bases and 4 bases, with 14 bases remaining between them. Germline CDR1 reads SGDLS; CDR2 reads YYNGEE. CDR3 DNA: TGTGCCAGCAGCGCCGGCGGGACGTCTTACAATGAGCAGTTCTTC. Translating gives CASSAGGTSYNEQFF.

The chain couples TRBV29-1 to TRBJ2-3; D remains ambiguous. Germline assignment: CDR1 SQVTM and CDR2 ANQGSEA. The CDR3 sequence is 13 residues long. V was pared by 7 bases and J by 6 bases, with 17 bases between. The CDR3 here is CSAIGVFYDTQYF. Here the CDR3 DNA reads TGCAGCGCCATTGGGGTTTTTTATGATACGCAGTATTTT.

V usage is TRBV4-3 and J usage is TRBJ2-1; tentatively, D is TRBD1 or TRBD2 (5 bases each). Trimming pared 8 bases from V and 3 bases from J, leaving 14 bases between. The CDR3 totals 14 residues. The germline CDR1 and CDR2 sequences are LGHNA and YSLEER. The CDR3 sequence is CASGTTGVYNEQFF. The CDR3 DNA reads as TGCGCCAGCGGGACCACGGGTGTCTACAATGAGCAGTTCTTC.

The chain employs TRBV12-5 and TRBJ2-7, with a possible D match to TRBD1 (6 bases). V was shortened by 0 bases and J by 6 bases, with 18 bases between the two germline ends. Germline CDR1 reads LGHNT; CDR2 reads FRNRAP. CDR3 length: 16 amino acids. The CDR3 here is CASGLVMASGVGEQYF. DNA for the CDR3: TGTGCTAGTGGTTTGGTAATGGCCTCAGGGGTCGGCGAGCAGTACTTC.

As for this clone: Other nucleotide sequences in the sample specify the same CDR3. The chain combines TRBV5-1 with TRBJ2-3; D is unclear. This CDR3 spans 12 amino acids. Trimming cost V 2 bases and J 0 bases, with 1 base left between them. CDR1 is SGHRS, CDR2 YFSETQ, per germline. CDR3 region: CASSFSTDTQYF. The DNA for the CDR3 is TGCGCCAGCAGCTTTAGCACAGATACGCAGTATTTT.

This clone came up a few times. The V call is TRBV14, the J call TRBJ1-4; TRBD1 matches 10 bases. CDR3 length: 15 amino acids. Germline V lookup: CDR1 SGHDN, CDR2 FVKESK. With V trimmed by 4 bases and J by 7 bases, 6 bases remained unmatched. CDR3 nucleotides: TGTGCCAGCAGCCGTCTTGGACAGGGGGTTGAAAAACTGTTTTTT. Protein sequence: CASSRLGQGVEKLFF. Using reference TRBV14 and TRBJ1-4 for the parts outside the CDR3, the full variable domain is EAGVTQFPSHSVIEKGQTVTLRCDPISGHDNLYWYRRVMGKEIKFLLHFVKESKQDESGMPNNRFLAERTGGTYSTLKVQPAELEDSGVYFCASSRLGQGVEKLFFGSGTQLSVL.

The gene calls are TRBV5-6 and TRBJ2-2; D unresolved. Germline V lookup: CDR1 SGHDT, CDR2 YYEEEE. Trimming cost V 4 bases and J 5 bases, with 3 bases left between them. This CDR3 has 11 amino acids. The CDR3 reads CASSVTGELFF. CDR3 DNA sequence: TGTGCCAGCAGCGTTACCGGGGAGCTGTTTTTT. Combining the CDR3 with reference TRBV5-6 and TRBJ2-2 gives the whole variable domain DAGVTQSPTHLIKTRGQQVTLRCSPKSGHDTVSWYQQALGQGPQFIFQYYEEEERQRGNFPDRFSGHQFPNYSSELNVNALLLGDSALYLCASSVTGELFFGEGSRLTVL.

This chain connects TRBV5-1 to TRBJ2-7, with 14 bases aligning to TRBD2. CDR1 and CDR2 (germline): SGHRS, YFSETQ. CDR3 size: 17 residues. J was trimmed by 3 bases and V by 4 bases; bases with no gene match: 9. The CDR3 DNA reads TGCGCCAGCAGCCCTGGGACTAGCGGGAGTCTAAGCTACGAGCAGTACTTC. Protein sequence: CASSPGTSGSLSYEQYF.

This clone has more than one count but fewer than ten. This chain links TRBV4-3 with TRBJ1-4; maybe TRBD1 (6 bases). The CDR3 has 14 residues. Per the germline V gene, CDR1 is LGHNA and CDR2 is YSLEER. V was clipped by 3 bases and J by 8 bases, with 13 bases between them. CDR3 bases: TGCGCCAGCAGCCACCGGACAGAGGGCGAAAAACTGTTTTTT. Protein product: CASSHRTEGEKLFF.